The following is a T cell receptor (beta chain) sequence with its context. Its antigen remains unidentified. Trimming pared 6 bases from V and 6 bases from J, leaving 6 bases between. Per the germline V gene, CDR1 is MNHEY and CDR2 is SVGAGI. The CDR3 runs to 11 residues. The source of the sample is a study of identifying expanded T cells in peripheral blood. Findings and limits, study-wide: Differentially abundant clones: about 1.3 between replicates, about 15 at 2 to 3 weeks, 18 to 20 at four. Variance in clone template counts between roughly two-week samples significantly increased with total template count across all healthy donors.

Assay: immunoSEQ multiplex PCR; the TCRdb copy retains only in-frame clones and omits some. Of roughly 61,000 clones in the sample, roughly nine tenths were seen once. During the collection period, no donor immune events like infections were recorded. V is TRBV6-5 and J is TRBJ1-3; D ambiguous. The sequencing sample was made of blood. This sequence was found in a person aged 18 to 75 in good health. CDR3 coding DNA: TGTGCCAGCAGGAAAGAAAACACCATATATTTT. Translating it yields CASRKENTIYF.